The clone carrying this T cell receptor (beta chain) was recorded a few times. Its antigen is not known. This sample was included in a study of identical twins. Study findings and constraints: Cord blood beta clonotypes present at high abundance carried fewer insertions; no such pattern appeared in memory repertoires.

Unique molecular identifiers were present on the cDNA, which also gained a universal primer site by template switching. Each CDR3 protein gets one entry after TCRdb re-called the 5' RACE reads with MiXCR. The table shows a few hundred thousand distinct CDR3 sequences, with approximately 17% occurring only once. CDR3 length equals 16 residues. Germline V gene data show CDR1 as PRHDT and CDR2 as FYEKMQ (reference sequence). The J segment lost 0 bases and the V segment lost 2 bases, leaving 3 bases of the junction unmatched. This sequence originates from a man aged 45-65 years in good health. Sequenced: naive T cells sorted from blood. The chain employs TRBV13 and TRBJ2-5, with TRBD1 identical over 10 bases. As DNA, the CDR3 is TGTGCCAGCAGCTTACGGGACAGGGGTTACCAAGAGACCCAGTACTTC. The encoded protein is CASSLRDRGYQETQYF.